This is a list of T cell receptor beta chains from one sample in a study of identical twins. In TCRdb, the 5' RACE reads were re-called with MiXCR into one record per CDR3 protein. The sample contains 200,000 to 250,000 distinct CDR3 sequences, 7.5% of which appear only once. Another study also made use of these data, one on yellow fever vaccine responses in identical twins.

Sequencing was performed on CD8+ T cells sorted from blood. These TCRs come from a woman between 18 and 29 years old in good health. The CDR3 runs from the conserved cysteine through the conserved F or W. A D gene is named only where the DNA matches it firmly. The size field is filled for only some rows; it gives once, few, many or a size class.

d_call j_call clone_size v_call cdr3_aa cdr3_nt
TRBD2 TRBJ2-1 . TRBV6-1 CASSEGLAEYNEQFF TGTGCCAGCAGTGAAGGACTAGCGGAATACAATGAGCAGTTCTTC
TRBD1 TRBJ1-5 many TRBV12-5 CASGLKGAGNQPQHF TGTGCTAGTGGTTTAAAGGGGGCTGGCAATCAGCCCCAGCATTTT
. TRBJ1-5 few TRBV5-1 CASSLDPEGRQHF TGCGCCAGCAGCTTGGACCCGGAGGGACGACAGCATTTT
. TRBJ1-2 many TRBV10-3 CAINGGYYGYTF TGTGCCATCAATGGGGGTTACTATGGCTACACCTTC
. TRBJ2-3 few TRBV2 CASSEAIGRMGDTQYF TGTGCCAGCAGTGAAGCGATAGGCCGAATGGGCGATACGCAGTATTTT
TRBD2 TRBJ2-7 . TRBV11-1 CASSFPSQGGLADSYEQYF TGTGCCAGCAGCTTCCCCTCCCAGGGGGGACTAGCGGACTCCTACGAGCAGTACTTC
. TRBJ2-7 . TRBV7-9 CASSDGTGETYEQYF TGTGCCAGCAGCGACGGTACGGGAGAGACCTACGAGCAGTACTTC
. TRBJ1-2 few TRBV1 CTSSWSEGSYGYTF TGCACCAGCAGCTGGAGTGAGGGTTCCTATGGCTACACCTTC
. TRBJ1-1 many TRBV6-1 CASSTQGGRDTEAFF TGTGCCAGCAGTACCCAGGGCGGGAGGGACACTGAAGCTTTCTTT
. TRBJ2-5 few TRBV7-9 CASSLGPTYSETQYF TGTGCCAGCAGCTTAGGGCCGACCTATTCGGAGACCCAGTACTTC
TRBD2 TRBJ2-2 many TRBV4-2 CASSQANGGSLTGELFF TGTGCCAGCAGCCAAGCTAATGGCGGGAGCCTCACCGGGGAGCTGTTTTTT
. TRBJ2-2 many TRBV7-8 CASSQDTSINTGELFF TGTGCCAGCAGCCAGGACACGTCAATTAACACCGGGGAGCTGTTTTTT
. TRBJ1-2 . TRBV6-1 CASSESGIHNYGYTF TGTGCCAGCAGTGAGTCAGGGATCCATAACTATGGCTACACCTTC
TRBD2 TRBJ2-1 few TRBV11-2 CASSPWTSGVSFYYNEQFF TGTGCCAGCAGCCCGTGGACTAGCGGGGTTTCTTTTTACTACAATGAGCAGTTCTTC
. TRBJ2-7 . TRBV20-1 CSASRGKTYEQYF TGCAGTGCTAGTAGGGGGAAAACCTACGAGCAGTACTTC
TRBD2 TRBJ2-3 . TRBV10-3 CATTSGGRTDTQYF TGTGCCACGACTAGCGGGGGCCGCACAGATACGCAGTATTTT
. TRBJ1-1 many TRBV7-9 CASSLEDQEAFF TGTGCCAGCAGCTTAGAGGACCAGGAAGCTTTCTTT
. TRBJ2-3 few TRBV9 CASRGASSTDTQYF TGTGCCAGCAGAGGAGCTTCTAGCACAGATACGCAGTATTTT
TRBD1 TRBJ1-1 . TRBV12-3/TRBV12-4 CASRQGHRGTEAFF TGTGCCAGCAGGCAGGGCCACAGGGGCACTGAAGCTTTCTTT
. TRBJ2-7 . TRBV7-9 CASSLVGSQDEQYF TGTGCCAGCAGCTTAGTAGGCAGCCAAGACGAGCAGTACTTC
TRBD1 TRBJ2-7 few TRBV6-1 CASSAGGREQYF TGTGCCAGCAGTGCAGGGGGCCGGGAGCAGTACTTC
. TRBJ1-4 many TRBV6-6 CASSYEEGEKLFF TGTGCCAGCAGTTACGAGGAGGGGGAAAAACTGTTTTTT
TRBD1 TRBJ1-1 many TRBV12-3/TRBV12-4 CASTRDRVSVNTEAFF TGTGCCAGCACAAGGGACAGGGTCTCCGTGAACACTGAAGCTTTCTTT
TRBD2 TRBJ2-1 many TRBV7-2 CASSYQRGPYNEQFF TGTGCCAGCAGCTACCAGCGGGGGCCTTACAATGAGCAGTTCTTC
TRBD1 TRBJ1-1 . TRBV9 CASSVDWDRGLANTEAFF TGTGCCAGCAGCGTAGACTGGGACAGGGGCTTAGCGAACACTGAAGCTTTCTTT
. TRBJ2-2 many TRBV28 CASMALNTGELFF TGTGCCAGCATGGCCCTGAACACCGGGGAGCTGTTTTTT
TRBD2 TRBJ2-3 . TRBV20-1 CSARDLYGGAVDTQYF TGCAGTGCTAGAGATCTTTACGGGGGGGCCGTAGATACGCAGTATTTT
. TRBJ1-4 . TRBV29-1 CSVESVSGGLFF TGCAGCGTTGAATCTGTAAGCGGAGGACTGTTTTTT
TRBD2 TRBJ2-7 many TRBV29-1 CSVEGGTSGSYEQYF TGCAGCGTTGAAGGCGGGACTAGCGGCTCCTACGAGCAGTACTTC